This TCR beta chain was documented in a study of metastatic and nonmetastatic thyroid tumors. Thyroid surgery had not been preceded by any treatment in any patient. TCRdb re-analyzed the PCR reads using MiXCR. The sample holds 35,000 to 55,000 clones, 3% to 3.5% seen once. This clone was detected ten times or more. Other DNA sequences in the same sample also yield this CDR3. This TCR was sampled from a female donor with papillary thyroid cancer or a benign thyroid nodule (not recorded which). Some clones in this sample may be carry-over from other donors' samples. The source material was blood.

In DNA, the CDR3 is TGTGCCAGCAGCCTTGGACCATGGCAGGAGCAGTTCTTC. The encoded protein is CASSLGPWQEQFF. The rearrangement joins TRBV7-2 to TRBJ2-1; D remains ambiguous. CDR1 is SGHTA and CDR2 is FQGNSA in the germline V gene. Between the trimmed V and J ends, which lost 5 bases and 10 bases, there was a span of 15 bases. There are 13 residues in the CDR3.